The 31 T cell receptor beta chains in this list originate from one sample, sequenced in a study of shared clonotypes between healthy human individuals. The data were produced by immunoSEQ multiplex PCR, yet TCRdb's version contains in-frame clones alone and is incomplete. The sample lists 450,000 to 650,000 clones; roughly 79% were seen once. The sample consisted of PBMCs. The receptors were gathered from a woman aged 40 to 50 in good health. Some clones in this sample may be carry-over from other donors' samples.

This chain links TRBV5-4 with TRBJ2-3, with TRBD2 matching 13 bases. The CDR3 sequence is 16 residues long. Trimming took 4 bases from V and 4 from J; bases not matched to a gene: 6. The V gene's germline CDR1 is SGHNT and CDR2 YYREEE (reference sequence). CDR3 in amino acids: CASSAGTSGISDTQYF. The CDR3, as DNA: TGTGCCAGCAGCGCCGGGACTAGCGGGATCTCAGATACGCAGTATTTT.

This sequence joins TRBV15 and TRBJ2-3, with 8 bases aligning to TRBD2. This CDR3 region has 15 residues. The germline V gene encodes CDR1 LNHNV and CDR2 YYDKDF (reference sequence). With V trimmed by 4 bases and J by 4 bases, 7 bases remained unmatched. In DNA, the CDR3 is TGTGCCACCAGCAAAGCCCCGGGGGGGCCAGATACGCAGTATTTT. Translated, it gives CATSKAPGGPDTQYF.

This rearrangement joins TRBV13 to TRBJ1-4, with D perhaps matching TRBD1 (5 bases). The CDR3 is made up of 14 amino acids. CDR1 is PRHDT, CDR2 FYEKMQ, per germline (reference sequence). Between the trimmed V and J ends, which lost 2 bases and 4 bases, there was a span of 8 bases. CDR3 bases: TGTGCCAGCAGCTTAAGGGGTGGTAATGAAAAACTGTTTTTT. Its translation is CASSLRGGNEKLFF. The entire variable domain, with the rest obtained from reference TRBV13 and TRBJ1-4, is as follows: AAGVIQSPRHLIKEKRETATLKCYPIPRHDTVYWYQQGPGQDPQFLISFYEKMQSDKGSIPDRFSAQQFSDYHSELNMSSLELGDSALYFCASSLRGGNEKLFFGSGTQLSVL.

The chain couples TRBV7-9 to TRBJ2-5; 7 positions match TRBD2. The germline gives CDR1 SEHNR, CDR2 FQNEAQ (reference sequence). CDR3 size: 14 residues. Trimming cost V 3 bases and J 4 bases; bases outside gene matches: 5. CDR3 region: CASSFREGLETQYF. The CDR3 DNA reads TGTGCCAGCAGCTTTAGGGAGGGCCTAGAGACCCAGTACTTC.

This clone was counted between two and nine times. This rearrangement joins TRBV10-3 to TRBJ2-3; TRBD1 or TRBD2 may be the D gene (5 bases each). This CDR3 is 14 amino acids long. Trimming left V 11 bases short and J 2 bases short, with 17 bases between. Germline CDR1 and CDR2: ENHRY and SYGVKD. CDR3 protein: CASGSGRFTDTQYF. The DNA of the CDR3 is TGTGCCTCAGGGTCGGGGCGATTCACAGATACGCAGTATTTT.

J is TRBJ2-3 and V is TRBV7-8; 7 nucleotides line up with TRBD1. Germline V CDR1 and CDR2: SGHVS, FQNEAQ. V was clipped by 4 bases and J by 2 bases; unmatched bases: 12. The CDR3 runs 17 residues. CDR3 protein: CASSWPPGQPYTDTQYF. The DNA for the CDR3 is TGTGCCAGCAGCTGGCCCCCGGGACAGCCTTACACAGATACGCAGTATTTT.

Concerning this clone itself: Other DNA variants within this sample encode the same CDR3. The rearrangement links TRBV5-1 to TRBJ1-1, with D maybe TRBD1 (5 bases). CDR3 size: 13 residues. V was pared by 3 bases and J by 1 base, with 7 bases between. Germline V gene sequence: CDR1 SGHRS, CDR2 YFSETQ. CDR3 protein: CASSSQGNTEAFF. CDR3 DNA: TGCGCCAGCAGCTCCCAGGGGAACACTGAAGCTTTCTTT.

V usage is TRBV6-6 and J usage is TRBJ2-1, with 8 nucleotides matching TRBD2. The CDR3 totals 16 residues. The V and J ends lost 5 bases and 8 bases, in that order; junction bases with no gene match: 14. CDR1 MNHNY and CDR2 SVGAGI come from the germline V gene (reference sequence). The CDR3 nucleotides are TGTGCCAGCAGTCACGGACTAGCTGGTCTCGTCGATGAGCAGTTCTTC. As protein: CASSHGLAGLVDEQFF.

The V and J genes are TRBV18 and TRBJ1-2; no reliable D call. Germline V gene data show CDR1 as KGHSH and CDR2 as LQKENI. Trimming left V 1 base short and J 0 bases short, with 6 bases between. This CDR3 spans 14 amino acids. CDR3 nucleotide sequence: TGTGCCAGCTCACCACGGCATACTAACTATGGCTACACCTTC. Its protein is CASSPRHTNYGYTF.

This chain uses TRBV5-1 with TRBJ2-1, with a tentative D call TRBD2 (5 bases). The CDR3 runs 17 residues. The germline V and J ends were trimmed by 3 bases and 6 bases, with 22 bases remaining between them. Per germline, CDR1 SGHRS and CDR2 YFSETQ. CDR3 DNA sequence: TGCGCCAGCAGCTGGACGCTTGGGGTCGGAGGAGGCAATGAGCAGTTCTTC. Residues: CASSWTLGVGGGNEQFF.

The chain carries TRBV11-3 and TRBJ2-1; possibly TRBD2 for D (6 bases). Germline CDR1 SGHNT, CDR2 YENEEA. V was pared by 5 bases and J by 4 bases, with 9 bases between. The CDR3 has 13 residues. This CDR3 reads CASSTGTYNEQFF. The CDR3 bases are TGTGCCAGCAGCACCGGGACTTACAATGAGCAGTTCTTC.

Details on this clone: Within the sample, other DNA sequences also encode this same CDR3. The rearrangement links TRBV10-3 to TRBJ1-1, with TRBD1 matching over 9 bases. Germline V gives CDR1 ENHRY, CDR2 SYGVKD. The V gene end was trimmed by 7 bases and the J gene end by 3 bases; junction bases not matched to a gene: 3. This CDR3 has 13 amino acids. CDR3 protein: CAITRTGDTEAFF. CDR3 DNA: TGTGCCATCACGAGGACAGGGGACACTGAAGCTTTCTTT.

The V call is TRBV7-8, the J call TRBJ2-2; 7 nucleotides match TRBD2. Germline CDR1 and CDR2: SGHVS and FQNEAQ. This CDR3 contains 15 residues. Trimming cost V 0 bases and J 6 bases; bases outside gene matches: 4. For the CDR3, the DNA is TGTGCCAGCAGCTTAGCAAGACTAGCTGCCGGGGAGCTGTTTTTT. It is translated as CASSLARLAAGELFF.

Concerning this clone: Compared with germline, one end of the junction differs, possibly owing to a read error. This chain uses TRBV7-9 with TRBJ2-1, with a weak D call TRBD2 (7 bases). The CDR3 contains 17 residues. CDR1 is SEHNR, CDR2 FQNEAQ, per germline (reference sequence). CDR3 DNA: TGCGCCAGCAGCTCAGGTCGGGGGGCTAGCGACTACAATGAGCAGTTCTTC. This translates into CASSSGRGASDYNEQFF.

In this sample, this clone turned up a few times. The V gene is TRBV25-1, the J gene TRBJ1-1; TRBD1 matches 8 bases. V was pared by 5 bases and J by 1 base, with 6 bases of the junction left unmatched. Germline CDR1 MGHDK, CDR2 SYGVNS. This CDR3 has 15 amino acids. The CDR3 nucleotides read TGTGCCAGCAGTCCACGGACAGGGAGGAACACTGAAGCTTTCTTT. It translates to CASSPRTGRNTEAFF.

The CDR3 DNA is TGTGCCAGCAGCCCAGGGGATGAAAAACTGTTTTTT. Residues: CASSPGDEKLFF. The genes are TRBV7-9 and TRBJ1-4; TRBD1 might be the D (6 bases). This CDR3 spans 12 amino acids. CDR1 SEHNR and CDR2 FQNEAQ come from the germline V gene (reference sequence). Trimming left V 5 bases short and J 6 bases short, with 7 bases between.

The V and J genes are TRBV7-2 and TRBJ2-4; D is unclear. CDR3 size: 13 residues. V was clipped by 2 bases and J by 8 bases, with 10 bases between them. Germline lookup yields CDR1 SGHTA and CDR2 FQGNSA. The CDR3 sequence is CASSLSYGDIQYF. The CDR3 DNA sequence: TGTGCCAGCAGCTTATCGTATGGGGACATTCAGTACTTC.

The chain combines TRBV4-2 with TRBJ2-5; 7 positions agree with TRBD2. Germline trimming cut 2 bases from V and 11 bases from J; bases unmatched to any gene: 14. This CDR3 contains 15 residues. Germline assignment: CDR1 LGHNA and CDR2 YNFKEQ. In DNA, the CDR3 is TGTGCCAGCAGCCAAATTGGGGGGGAGCAGGTGGAGCAGTACTTC. Protein: CASSQIGGEQVEQYF.

Regarding this clone: With a much larger clone just one base away, this may be a read error. The chain carries TRBV7-9 and TRBJ2-1, with D possibly called TRBD1 or TRBD2 (5 bases each). Per germline, CDR1 SEHNR and CDR2 FQNEAQ (reference sequence). This CDR3 spans 13 amino acids. With 1 base removed from V and 12 bases from J, the gap between germline ends came to 13 bases. CDR3 region: CASSLVGPSLQFF. The CDR3 region has the DNA TGTGCCAGCAGCTTAGTGGGACCATCGTTGCAGTTCTTC.

The chain has TRBV27 and TRBJ2-1; tentatively, D is TRBD1 or TRBD2 (5 bases each). CDR3 length equals 14 residues. From germline, CDR1 is MNHEY and CDR2 SMNVEV (reference sequence). V lost 3 bases and J lost 4, with 10 bases in between. The CDR3 coding sequence is TGTGCCAGCAGTTTGTTGGGGGATTACAATGAGCAGTTCTTC. Encoded protein: CASSLLGDYNEQFF.

This rearrangement joins TRBV5-1 to TRBJ2-1, with a possible D match to TRBD2 (6 bases). The V end lost 3 bases, the J end lost 6 bases, and 10 bases lay between the germline ends. Germline V gene lookup returns CDR1 SGHRS and CDR2 YFSETQ. The CDR3 has 13 residues. CDR3 nucleotides: TGCGCCAGCAGCTCCGGGAGCTCCAATGAGCAGTTCTTC. Encoded protein: CASSSGSSNEQFF.

The chain uses TRBV14 and TRBJ2-7; possibly TRBD2 for D (5 bases). The CDR3 contains 14 residues. CDR1 is SGHDN, CDR2 FVKESK, per germline. Trimming took off 0 bases at V and 2 bases at J, with 8 bases between the two ends. The CDR3 loop is CASSQERGTYEQYF. The CDR3 DNA sequence: TGTGCCAGCAGCCAAGAGAGAGGGACCTACGAGCAGTACTTC.

A single count supports this clone. The rearrangement joins TRBV4-3 to TRBJ2-7, with TRBD1 identical over 9 bases. Germline V gives CDR1 LGHNA, CDR2 YSLEER. V gave up 2 bases and J gave up 1 base; unmatched junction bases: 3. This CDR3 comprises 15 residues. The chain's CDR3 is CASSQSGTGSYEQYF. CDR3 bases: TGCGCCAGCAGCCAATCCGGGACAGGGTCCTACGAGCAGTACTTC.

This rearrangement joins TRBV18 to TRBJ1-2; D unclear. CDR1 is KGHSH, CDR2 LQKENI, per germline. The CDR3 loop spans 13 amino acids. V dropped 5 bases and J dropped 3 bases, with 10 bases sitting between them. The CDR3 nucleotides read TGTGCCAGCTCAGAGGACGGGGACTATGGCTACACCTTC. This encodes CASSEDGDYGYTF. The full variable domain, with the rest looked up from reference TRBV18 and TRBJ1-2, is NAGVMQNPRHLVRRRGQEARLRCSPMKGHSHVYWYRQLPEEGLKFMVYLQKENIIDESGMPKERFSAEFPKEGPSILRIQQVVRGDSAAYFCASSEDGDYGYTFGSGTRLTVV.

The chain recombines TRBV5-1 with TRBJ2-1; 10 nucleotides align to TRBD1. Germline CDR1 reads SGHRS; CDR2 reads YFSETQ. Trimming took 4 bases from V and 7 from J; bases not matched to a gene: 11. The CDR3 consists of 16 residues. The CDR3 region is CASSQLGTGVRNEQFF. The CDR3 bases are TGCGCCAGCAGCCAACTCGGGACAGGGGTACGGAATGAGCAGTTCTTC.

This clone was seen only a few times. The chain is built from TRBV4-2 and TRBJ2-2, with D unclear. The germline CDR1 and CDR2 sequences are LGHNA and YNFKEQ. The CDR3 runs to 15 residues. V was trimmed by 1 base and J by 3 bases, leaving 9 bases between them. CDR3 bases: TGTGCCAGCAGCCAAGGTGCCGACCACACCGGGGAGCTGTTTTTT. Translated, it gives CASSQGADHTGELFF.

This clone was found many times. The identical CDR3 is also encoded by other nucleotide sequences in the sample. The chain combines TRBV25-1 with TRBJ2-3; tentative D call: TRBD1 (5 bases). The CDR3 extends over 16 amino acids. The V gene lost 0 bases and the J gene lost 1 base, with 11 bases spanning the gap. CDR1 MGHDK and CDR2 SYGVNS come from the germline V gene. The CDR3 nucleotides are TGTGCCAGCAGTGAATATGGCAGGGTAGGCACAGATACGCAGTATTTT. Amino acid sequence: CASSEYGRVGTDTQYF.

As to this clone: Being one base from a much bigger clone, this may be a read error. Other DNA sequences of this sample code for an identical CDR3. This chain links TRBV20-1 with TRBJ2-5; D gene unclear. Trimming left V 6 bases short and J 5 bases short, with 10 bases between. This CDR3 spans 11 amino acids. In germline, CDR1 is DFQATT, CDR2 SNEGSKA (reference sequence). CDR3 loop: CSAISMETQYF. In nucleotides, the CDR3 is TGCAGTGCCATTAGTATGGAGACCCAGTACTTC.

The genes are TRBV19 and TRBJ2-5; 7 nucleotides line up with TRBD1. Germline V lookup: CDR1 LNHDA, CDR2 SQIVND (reference sequence). Trimming at V came to 7 bases and at J to 5 bases, leaving 10 bases not matched to a gene. The CDR3 loop spans 14 amino acids. The CDR3 region is CASTRTGTFETQYF. The CDR3 DNA reads TGTGCCAGTACCAGGACAGGCACCTTTGAGACCCAGTACTTC. Full variable domain (rest looked up from reference TRBV19 and TRBJ2-5): DGGITQSPKYLFRKEGQNVTLSCEQNLNHDAMYWYRQDPGQGLRLIYYSQIVNDFQKGDIAEGYSVSREKKESFPLTVTSAQKNPTAFYLCASTRTGTFETQYFGPGTRLLVL.

V usage is TRBV6-1 and J usage is TRBJ2-7, with D uncertain. Germline assignment: CDR1 MNHNS and CDR2 SASEGT. CDR3 length: 10 residues. V was pared by 6 bases and J by 10 bases, with 10 bases between. CDR3 loop: CASRRTVQYF. DNA for the CDR3: TGTGCCAGCAGACGGACGGTACAGTACTTC.

The chain joins TRBV7-2 to TRBJ2-1; 10 bases map to TRBD1. Trimming at V came to 5 bases and at J to 2 bases, leaving 6 bases not matched to a gene. Germline-derived CDR1 and CDR2 are SGHTA and FQGNSA. CDR3 size: 16 residues. CDR3 sequence reads: CASSRTGTGAYNEQFF. The CDR3 DNA is TGTGCCAGCAGCCGAACCGGGACAGGGGCCTACAATGAGCAGTTCTTC.